Sequencing of this T cell receptor beta chain was carried out in a study of T-cell reconstitution after alpha-beta-depleted transplantation in children. Study-level points and caveats: When one year had passed after transplant, most T-cell counts and diversity came from newly produced T cells. Approximately two months post-transplant, alpha-beta T cells reportedly originated from several hundred expanded graft clones. Some patients' high day-60 TCRbeta diversity was traced to surviving recipient T cells and thymic progenitors.

About this clonotype: Its antigen is undetermined. The conserved final phenylalanine or tryptophan is absent from the CDR3, which likely points to a read error.

TCRbeta library construction was performed incorporating unique molecular identifiers. In TCRdb, the PCR reads were re-called with MiXCR into one record per CDR3 protein. Of 550,000 to 800,000 distinct CDR3 sequences listed, under 15% are singletons. Trimming cost V 4 bases and J 5 bases, with 6 bases left between them. The length of the CDR3 is 10 residues. Germline loops: CDR1 DFQATT, CDR2 SNEGSKA (reference sequence). The chain employs TRBV20-1 and TRBJ2-7; D gene uncertain. This receptor was identified in a girl aged 2 to 10 with congenital amegakaryocytic thrombocytopenia, due to receive a stem cell transplant. Sequenced here: PBMCs, sampled before TCRalphabeta/CD19-depleted stem cell transplant. CDR3 loop: CSATLDEQYI. In DNA form, the CDR3 reads TGCAGTGCTACCCTCGACGAGCAGTACATC.